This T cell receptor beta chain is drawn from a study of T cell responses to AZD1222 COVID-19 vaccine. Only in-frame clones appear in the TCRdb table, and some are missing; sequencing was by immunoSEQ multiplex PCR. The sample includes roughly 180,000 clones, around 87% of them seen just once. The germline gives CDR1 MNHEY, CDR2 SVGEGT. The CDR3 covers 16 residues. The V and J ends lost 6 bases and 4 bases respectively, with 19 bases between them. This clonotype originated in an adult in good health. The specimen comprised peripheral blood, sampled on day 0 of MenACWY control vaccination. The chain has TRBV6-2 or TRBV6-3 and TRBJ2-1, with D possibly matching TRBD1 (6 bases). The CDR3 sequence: CASSLSPGQGYNEQFF. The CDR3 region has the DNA TGTGCCAGCAGCCTCTCGCCCGGCCAGGGGTACAATGAGCAGTTCTTC.